This T cell receptor (beta chain) was captured by sequencing in a study of cytomegalovirus exposure and HLA in healthy donors. Study-wide points: In a later analysis, roughly 17,000 TCR beta sequences were associated with HLA alleles at 0.05 false discovery rate.

A word on this clone: What it binds is unknown.

The PCR had 60 Vbeta and 13 Jbeta primers. Measured with immunoSEQ multiplex PCR; TCRdb has only the in-frame clones, and not every one. Of 150,000 to 200,000 clones listed, about three quarters are singletons. The length of the CDR3 is 19 residues. V was pared by 1 base and J by 0 bases, with 12 bases of the junction left unmatched. This chain joins TRBV5-3 and TRBJ1-5; 8 bases are shared with TRBD1. TRBV5-3 is an ORF for which the function is uncertain. This TCR was recovered from a woman between 50 and 59 years old in good health and CMV-seropositive. The sequenced sample was PBMCs. Here the CDR3 DNA reads TGTGCCAGAAGCTTGATCCAGGGACAGGTGACATATAGCAATCAGCCCCAGCATTTT. This codes for CARSLIQGQVTYSNQPQHF.